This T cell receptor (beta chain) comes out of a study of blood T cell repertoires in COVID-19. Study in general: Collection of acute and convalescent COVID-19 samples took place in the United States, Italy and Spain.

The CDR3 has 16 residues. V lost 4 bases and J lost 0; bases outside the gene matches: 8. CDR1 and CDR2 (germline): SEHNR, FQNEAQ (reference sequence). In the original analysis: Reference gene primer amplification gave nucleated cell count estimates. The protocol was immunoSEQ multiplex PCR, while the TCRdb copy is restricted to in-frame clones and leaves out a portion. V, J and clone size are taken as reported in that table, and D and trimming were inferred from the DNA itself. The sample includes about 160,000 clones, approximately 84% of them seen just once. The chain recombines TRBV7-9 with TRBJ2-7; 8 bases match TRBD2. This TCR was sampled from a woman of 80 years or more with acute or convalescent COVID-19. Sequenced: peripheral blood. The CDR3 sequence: CASSSGGSGSSYEQYF. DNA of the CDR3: TGTGCCAGCAGCTCTGGCGGGAGCGGGAGCTCCTACGAGCAGTACTTC. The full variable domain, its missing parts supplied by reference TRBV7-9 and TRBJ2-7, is DTGVSQNPRHKITKRGQNVTFRCDPISEHNRLYWYRQTLGQGPEFLTYFQNEAQLEKSRLLSDRFSAERPKGSFSTLEIQRTEQGDSAMYLCASSSGGSGSSYEQYFGPGTRLTVT.